The sample holds many counts of the clone carrying this T cell receptor beta chain. The data were taken from a study of T cells after yellow fever vaccination. Each CDR3 protein gets one entry after TCRdb re-called the 5' RACE reads with MiXCR. The sample includes more than 20,000 distinct CDR3 sequences, 5.2% of them seen just once. Germline-derived CDR1 and CDR2 are SGHRS and YFSETQ. The V and J ends lost 4 bases and 0 bases, in that order; junction bases with no gene match: 6. The CDR3 is made up of 17 amino acids. Sequencing used PBMCs, either bulk or a sorted T-cell subset (CD4+, CD8+, memory, or dextramer-sorted; not recorded which), obtained about 41 days after the first yellow fever vaccination. The genes are TRBV5-1 and TRBJ1-6, with TRBD1 matching over 8 bases. This TCR was sampled from a man between 18 and 29 years old who received the YFV17D yellow fever vaccine. The CDR3 region is CASSIQGAGSYNSPLHF. In nucleotides, the CDR3 is TGCGCCAGCAGCATTCAGGGGGCTGGCTCCTATAATTCACCCCTCCACTTT.